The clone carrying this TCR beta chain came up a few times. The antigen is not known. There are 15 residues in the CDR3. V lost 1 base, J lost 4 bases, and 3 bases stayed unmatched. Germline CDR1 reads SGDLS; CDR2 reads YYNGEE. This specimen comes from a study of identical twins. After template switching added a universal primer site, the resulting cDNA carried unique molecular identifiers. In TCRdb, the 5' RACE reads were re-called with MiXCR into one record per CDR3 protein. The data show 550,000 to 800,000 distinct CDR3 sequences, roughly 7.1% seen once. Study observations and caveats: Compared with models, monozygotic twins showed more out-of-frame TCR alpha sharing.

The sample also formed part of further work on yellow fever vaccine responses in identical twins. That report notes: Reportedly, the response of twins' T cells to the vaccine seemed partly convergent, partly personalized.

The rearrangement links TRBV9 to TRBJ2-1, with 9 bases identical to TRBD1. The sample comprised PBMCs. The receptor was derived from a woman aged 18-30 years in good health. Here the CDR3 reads CASSVQDRGYNEQFF. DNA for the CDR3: TGTGCCAGCAGCGTACAGGACAGGGGATACAATGAGCAGTTCTTC.